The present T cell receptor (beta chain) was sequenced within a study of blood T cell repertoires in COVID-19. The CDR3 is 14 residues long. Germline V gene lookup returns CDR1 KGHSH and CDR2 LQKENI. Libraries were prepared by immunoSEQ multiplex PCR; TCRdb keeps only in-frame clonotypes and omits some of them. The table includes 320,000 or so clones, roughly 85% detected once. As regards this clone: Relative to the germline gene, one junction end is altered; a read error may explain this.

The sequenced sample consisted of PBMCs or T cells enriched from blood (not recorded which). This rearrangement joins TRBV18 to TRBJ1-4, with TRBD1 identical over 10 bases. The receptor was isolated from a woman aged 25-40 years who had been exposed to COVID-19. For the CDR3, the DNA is TGTGCCAGCTCACCGGGACAGGGGAATGAGAAACTGTTTTTT. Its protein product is CASSPGQGNEKLFF.